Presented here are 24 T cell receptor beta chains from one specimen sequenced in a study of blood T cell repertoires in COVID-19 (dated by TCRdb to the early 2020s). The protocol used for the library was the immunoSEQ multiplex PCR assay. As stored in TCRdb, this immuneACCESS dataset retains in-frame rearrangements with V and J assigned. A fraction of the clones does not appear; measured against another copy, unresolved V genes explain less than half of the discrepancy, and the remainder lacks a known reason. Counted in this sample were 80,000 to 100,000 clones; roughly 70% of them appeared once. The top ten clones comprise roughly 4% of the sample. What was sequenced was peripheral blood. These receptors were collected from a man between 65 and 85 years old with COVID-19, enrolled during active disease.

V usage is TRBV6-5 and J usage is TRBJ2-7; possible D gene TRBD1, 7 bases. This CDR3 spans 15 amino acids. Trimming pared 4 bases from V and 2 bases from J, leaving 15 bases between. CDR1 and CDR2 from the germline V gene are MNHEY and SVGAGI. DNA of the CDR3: TGTGCCAGCAGTTCCCACAGGGGAGGAACCTACGAGCAGTACTTC. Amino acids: CASSSHRGGTYEQYF.

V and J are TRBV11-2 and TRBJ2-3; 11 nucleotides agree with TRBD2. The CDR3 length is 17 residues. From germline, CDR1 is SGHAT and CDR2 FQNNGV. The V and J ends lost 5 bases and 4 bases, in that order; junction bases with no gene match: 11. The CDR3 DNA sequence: TGTGCCAGCAGCCTAAGGATACTAGCGGGAGTCGCAGATACGCAGTATTTT. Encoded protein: CASSLRILAGVADTQYF.

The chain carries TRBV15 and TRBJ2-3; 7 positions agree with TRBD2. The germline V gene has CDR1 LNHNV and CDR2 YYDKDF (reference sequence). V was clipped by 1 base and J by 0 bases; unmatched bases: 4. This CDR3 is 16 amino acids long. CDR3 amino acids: CATSRGISGSTDTQYF. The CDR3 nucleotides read TGTGCCACCAGCAGAGGTATTAGCGGGAGCACAGATACGCAGTATTTT.

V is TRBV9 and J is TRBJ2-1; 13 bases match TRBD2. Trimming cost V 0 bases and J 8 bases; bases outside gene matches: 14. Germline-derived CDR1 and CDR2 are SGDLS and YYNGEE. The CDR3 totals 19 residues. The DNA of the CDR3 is TGTGCCAGCAGCGTAGCTACTCGGGGGCCGGGACTAGCGGGATATGAGCAGTTCTTC. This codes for CASSVATRGPGLAGYEQFF.

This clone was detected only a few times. The CDR3 sequence is CASSPGQGSYEQYF. As DNA, the CDR3 is TGCGCCAGCAGCCCGGGACAGGGTTCCTACGAGCAGTACTTC. V usage is TRBV5-1 and J usage is TRBJ2-7; TRBD1 aligns across 9 bases. Germline CDR1 reads SGHRS; CDR2 reads YFSETQ. Losses at the gene ends were 4 bases for V and 1 base for J; bases not matched to a gene: 3. The CDR3 contains 14 residues.

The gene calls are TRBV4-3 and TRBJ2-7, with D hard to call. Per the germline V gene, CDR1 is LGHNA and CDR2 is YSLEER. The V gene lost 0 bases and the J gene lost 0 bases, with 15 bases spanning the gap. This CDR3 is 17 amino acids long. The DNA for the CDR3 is TGCGCCAGCAGCCAAGATTGGAAGAGGCTCGGCTCCTACGAGCAGTACTTC. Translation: CASSQDWKRLGSYEQYF.

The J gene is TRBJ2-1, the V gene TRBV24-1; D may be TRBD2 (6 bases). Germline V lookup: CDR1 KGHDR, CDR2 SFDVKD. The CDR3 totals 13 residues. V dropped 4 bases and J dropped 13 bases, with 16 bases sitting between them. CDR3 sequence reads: CATSDPRGSIQFF. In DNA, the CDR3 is TGTGCCACCAGTGACCCACGGGGGAGCATTCAGTTCTTC.

Written as DNA, the CDR3 is TGCAGTGCCGAGGGTCGGGAGACCCAGTACTTC. Translation: CSAEGRETQYF. The rearrangement uses TRBV20-1 and TRBJ2-5; D perhaps matches TRBD2 (5 bases). In germline, CDR1 is DFQATT, CDR2 SNEGSKA (reference sequence). This CDR3 comprises 11 residues. Trimming took 6 bases from V and 5 from J, leaving 10 bases between them.

The CDR3 DNA sequence: TGTGCCAGCAGCTCAATTAGGGGGCAAGGTGAAAAACTGTTTTTT. Protein product: CASSSIRGQGEKLFF. The chain joins TRBV7-2 to TRBJ1-4, with 7 nucleotides matching TRBD1. CDR3 length: 15 amino acids. V lost 4 bases and J lost 7; bases outside the gene matches: 9. Germline values: CDR1 SGHTA, CDR2 FQGNSA.

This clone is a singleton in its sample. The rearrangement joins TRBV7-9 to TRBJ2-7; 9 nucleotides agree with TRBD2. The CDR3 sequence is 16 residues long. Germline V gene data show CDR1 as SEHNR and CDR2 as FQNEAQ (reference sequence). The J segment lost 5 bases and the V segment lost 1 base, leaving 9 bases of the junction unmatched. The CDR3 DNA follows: TGTGCCAGCAGCTTAGGTCCGACGACTAGCGGCGACGAGCAGTACTTC. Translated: CASSLGPTTSGDEQYF. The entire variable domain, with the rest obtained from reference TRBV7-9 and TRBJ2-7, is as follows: DTGVSQNPRHKITKRGQNVTFRCDPISEHNRLYWYRQTLGQGPEFLTYFQNEAQLEKSRLLSDRFSAERPKGSFSTLEIQRTEQGDSAMYLCASSLGPTTSGDEQYFGPGTRLTVT.

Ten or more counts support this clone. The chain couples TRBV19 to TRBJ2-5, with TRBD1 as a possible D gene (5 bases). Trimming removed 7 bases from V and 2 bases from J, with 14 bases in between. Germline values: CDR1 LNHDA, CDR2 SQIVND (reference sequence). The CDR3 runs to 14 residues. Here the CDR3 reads CASTRTGRQETQYF. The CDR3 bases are TGTGCCAGTACCAGAACAGGAAGACAAGAGACCCAGTACTTC.

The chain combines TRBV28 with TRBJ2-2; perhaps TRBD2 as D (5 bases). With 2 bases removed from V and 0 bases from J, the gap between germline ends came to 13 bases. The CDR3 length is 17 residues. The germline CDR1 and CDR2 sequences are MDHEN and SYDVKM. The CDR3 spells CASSLSSGLANTGELFF. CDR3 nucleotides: TGTGCCAGCAGTTTAAGTAGTGGACTGGCGAACACCGGGGAGCTGTTTTTT.

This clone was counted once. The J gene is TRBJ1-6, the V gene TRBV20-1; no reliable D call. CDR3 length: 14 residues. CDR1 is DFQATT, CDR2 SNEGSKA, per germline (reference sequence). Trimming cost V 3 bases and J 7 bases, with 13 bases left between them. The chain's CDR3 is CSASVRGGNSPLHF. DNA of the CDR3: TGCAGTGCTAGTGTTCGGGGAGGCAATTCACCCCTCCACTTT.

This CDR3 reads CAWSVVRGRGYTF. The CDR3 DNA sequence: TGTGCCTGGAGTGTAGTCAGGGGGCGAGGCTACACCTTC. The chain links TRBV30 to TRBJ1-2; 8 nucleotides align to TRBD1. Germline CDR1 reads GTSNPN; CDR2 reads SVGIG (reference sequence). V lost 0 bases, J lost 8 bases, and 5 bases stayed unmatched. The CDR3 extends over 13 amino acids.

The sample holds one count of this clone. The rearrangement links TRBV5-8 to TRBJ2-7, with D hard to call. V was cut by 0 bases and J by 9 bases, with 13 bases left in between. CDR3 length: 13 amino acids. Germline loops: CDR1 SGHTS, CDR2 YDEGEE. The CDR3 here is CASSLATSTTQYF. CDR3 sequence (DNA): TGTGCCAGCAGCTTGGCGACTTCTACGACGCAGTACTTC.

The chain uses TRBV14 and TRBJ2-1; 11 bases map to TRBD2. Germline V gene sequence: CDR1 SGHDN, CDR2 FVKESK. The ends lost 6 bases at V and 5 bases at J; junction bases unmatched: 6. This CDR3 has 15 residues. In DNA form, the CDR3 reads TGTGCCAGCAGTCTCGGGACTAGCGGACACAATGAGCAGTTCTTC. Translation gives CASSLGTSGHNEQFF.

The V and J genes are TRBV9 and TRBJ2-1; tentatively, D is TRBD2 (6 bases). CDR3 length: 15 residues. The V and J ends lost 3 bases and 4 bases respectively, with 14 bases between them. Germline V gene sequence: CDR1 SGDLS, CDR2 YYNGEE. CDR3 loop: CASSAISGLYNEQFF. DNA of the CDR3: TGTGCCAGCAGCGCAATTAGCGGCCTATACAATGAGCAGTTCTTC. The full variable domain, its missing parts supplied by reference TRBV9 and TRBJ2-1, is DSGVTQTPKHLITATGQRVTLRCSPRSGDLSVYWYQQSLDQGLQFLIQYYNGEERAKGNILERFSAQQFPDLHSELNLSSLELGDSALYFCASSAISGLYNEQFFGPGTRLTVL.

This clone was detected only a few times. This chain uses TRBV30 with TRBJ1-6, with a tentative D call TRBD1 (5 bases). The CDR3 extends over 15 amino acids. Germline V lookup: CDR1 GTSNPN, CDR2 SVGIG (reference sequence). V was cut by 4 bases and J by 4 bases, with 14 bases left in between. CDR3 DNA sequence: TGTGCCTGGACCAAGCGGGACCTATATAATTCACCCCTCCACTTT. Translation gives CAWTKRDLYNSPLHF.

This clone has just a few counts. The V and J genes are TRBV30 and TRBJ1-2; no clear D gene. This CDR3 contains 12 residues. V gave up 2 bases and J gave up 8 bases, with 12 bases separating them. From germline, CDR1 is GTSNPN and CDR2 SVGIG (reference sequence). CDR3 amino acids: CAWSRNRRGYTF. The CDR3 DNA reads TGTGCCTGGAGTCGAAACAGACGGGGCTACACCTTC.

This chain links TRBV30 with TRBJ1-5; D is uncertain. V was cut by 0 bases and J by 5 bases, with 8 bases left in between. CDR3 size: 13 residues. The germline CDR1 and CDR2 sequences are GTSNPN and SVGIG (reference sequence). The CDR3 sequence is CAWSVGGDQPQHF. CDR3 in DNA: TGTGCCTGGAGTGTGGGCGGGGATCAGCCCCAGCATTTT.

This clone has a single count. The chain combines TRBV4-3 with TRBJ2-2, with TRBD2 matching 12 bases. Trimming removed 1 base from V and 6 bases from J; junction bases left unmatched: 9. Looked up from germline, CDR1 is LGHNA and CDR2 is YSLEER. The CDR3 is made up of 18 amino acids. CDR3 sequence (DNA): TGCGCCAGCAGCCAAGTGACTAGCGGGAGAGGATGGTCCGGGGAGCTGTTTTTT. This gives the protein CASSQVTSGRGWSGELFF.

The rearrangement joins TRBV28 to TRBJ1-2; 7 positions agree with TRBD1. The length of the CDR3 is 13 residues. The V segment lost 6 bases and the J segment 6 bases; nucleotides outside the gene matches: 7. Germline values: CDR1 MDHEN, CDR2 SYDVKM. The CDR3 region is CASRLQGTHGYTF. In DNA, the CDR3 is TGTGCCAGCAGGCTACAGGGGACCCATGGCTACACCTTC.

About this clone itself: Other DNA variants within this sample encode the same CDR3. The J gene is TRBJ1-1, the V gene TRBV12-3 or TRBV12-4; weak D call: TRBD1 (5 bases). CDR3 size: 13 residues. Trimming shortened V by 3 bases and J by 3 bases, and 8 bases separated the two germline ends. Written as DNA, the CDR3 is TGTGCCAGCAGTTTGGGGCAGGACACTGAAGCTTTCTTT. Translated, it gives CASSLGQDTEAFF.

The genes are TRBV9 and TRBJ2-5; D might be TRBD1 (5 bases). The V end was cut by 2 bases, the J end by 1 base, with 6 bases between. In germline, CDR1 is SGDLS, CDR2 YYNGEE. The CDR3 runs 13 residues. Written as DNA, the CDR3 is TGTGCCAGCAGCGTGGGGCGCCAAGAGACCCAGTACTTC. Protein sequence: CASSVGRQETQYF. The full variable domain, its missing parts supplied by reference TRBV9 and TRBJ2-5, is DSGVTQTPKHLITATGQRVTLRCSPRSGDLSVYWYQQSLDQGLQFLIQYYNGEERAKGNILERFSAQQFPDLHSELNLSSLELGDSALYFCASSVGRQETQYFGPGTRLLVL.